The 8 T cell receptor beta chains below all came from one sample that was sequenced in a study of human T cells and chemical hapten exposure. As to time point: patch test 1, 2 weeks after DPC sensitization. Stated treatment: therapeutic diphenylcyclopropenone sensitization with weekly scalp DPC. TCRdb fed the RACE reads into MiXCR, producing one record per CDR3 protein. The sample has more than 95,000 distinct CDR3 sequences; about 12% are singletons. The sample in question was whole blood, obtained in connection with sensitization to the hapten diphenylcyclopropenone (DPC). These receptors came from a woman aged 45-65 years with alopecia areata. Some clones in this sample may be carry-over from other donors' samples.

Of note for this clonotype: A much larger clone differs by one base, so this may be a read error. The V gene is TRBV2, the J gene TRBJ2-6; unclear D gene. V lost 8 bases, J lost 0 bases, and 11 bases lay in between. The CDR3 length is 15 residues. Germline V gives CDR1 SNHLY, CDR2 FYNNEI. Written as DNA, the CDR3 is TGTGCCAGCGCCGACCGGAGCTCTGGGGCCAACGTCCTGACTTTC. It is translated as CASADRSSGANVLTF. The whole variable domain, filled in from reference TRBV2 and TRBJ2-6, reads EPEVTQTPSHQVTQMGQEVILRCVPISNHLYFYWYRQILGQKVEFLVSFYNNEISEKSEIFDDQFSVERPDGSNFTLKIRSTKLEDSAMYFCASADRSSGANVLTFGAGSRLTVL.

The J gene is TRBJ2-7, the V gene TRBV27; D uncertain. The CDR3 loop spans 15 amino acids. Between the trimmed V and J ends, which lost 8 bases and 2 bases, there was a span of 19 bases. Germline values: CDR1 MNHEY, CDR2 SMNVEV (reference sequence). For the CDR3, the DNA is TGTGCCAGCGCCACCTGGGAACGGGTTGCCTACGAGCAGTACTTC. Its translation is CASATWERVAYEQYF.

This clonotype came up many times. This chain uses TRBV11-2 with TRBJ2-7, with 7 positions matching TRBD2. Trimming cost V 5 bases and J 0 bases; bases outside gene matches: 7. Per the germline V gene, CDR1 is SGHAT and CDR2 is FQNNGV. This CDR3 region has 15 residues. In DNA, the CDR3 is TGTGCCAGCAGCCTGCTCGCGGGGGACTCCTACGAGCAGTACTTC. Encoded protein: CASSLLAGDSYEQYF.

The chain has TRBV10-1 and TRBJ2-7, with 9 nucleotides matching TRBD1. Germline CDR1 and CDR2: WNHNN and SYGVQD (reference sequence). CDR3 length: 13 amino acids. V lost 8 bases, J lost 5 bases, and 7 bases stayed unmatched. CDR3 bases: TGCGCCAGCGATCCGGGACAGGGTAACGAGCAGTACTTC. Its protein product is CASDPGQGNEQYF.

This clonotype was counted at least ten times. CDR3 region: CASRTGTANTGELFF. In DNA form, the CDR3 reads TGTGCCAGCAGGACCGGGACAGCGAACACCGGGGAGCTGTTTTTT. The rearrangement joins TRBV11-2 to TRBJ2-2, with 7 bases lining up with TRBD1. Per germline, CDR1 SGHAT and CDR2 FQNNGV. V was pared by 6 bases and J by 0 bases, with 4 bases of the junction left unmatched. The CDR3 runs to 15 residues. The full variable domain, rest sourced from reference TRBV11-2 and TRBJ2-2, is EAGVAQSPRYKIIEKRQSVAFWCNPISGHATLYWYQQILGQGPKLLIQFQNNGVVDDSQLPKDRFSAERLKGVDSTLKIQPAKLEDSAVYLCASRTGTANTGELFFGEGSRLTVL.

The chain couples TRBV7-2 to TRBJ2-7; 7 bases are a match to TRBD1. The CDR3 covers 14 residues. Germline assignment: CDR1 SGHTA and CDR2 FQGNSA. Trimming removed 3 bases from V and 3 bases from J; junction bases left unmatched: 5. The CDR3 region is CASSLYWDSYEQYF. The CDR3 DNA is TGTGCCAGCAGCTTGTACTGGGACAGCTACGAGCAGTACTTC.

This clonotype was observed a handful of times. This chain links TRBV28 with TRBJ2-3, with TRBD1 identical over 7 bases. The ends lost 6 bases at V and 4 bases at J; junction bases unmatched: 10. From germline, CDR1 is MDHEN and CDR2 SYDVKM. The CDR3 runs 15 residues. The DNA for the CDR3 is TGTGCCAGCAGAACCGGGACAGTATTCTCAGATACGCAGTATTTT. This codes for CASRTGTVFSDTQYF. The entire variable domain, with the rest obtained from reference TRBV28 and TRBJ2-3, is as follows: DVKVTQSSRYLVKRTGEKVFLECVQDMDHENMFWYRQDPGLGLRLIYFSYDVKMKEKGDIPEGYSVSREKKERFSLILESASTNQTSMYLCASRTGTVFSDTQYFGPGTRLTVL.

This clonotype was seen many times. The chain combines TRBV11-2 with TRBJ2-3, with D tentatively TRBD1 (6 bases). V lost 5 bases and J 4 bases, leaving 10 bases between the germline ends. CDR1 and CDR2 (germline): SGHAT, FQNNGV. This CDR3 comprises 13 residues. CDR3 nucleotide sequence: TGTGCCAGCAGCGACAGGCGCGCAGATACGCAGTATTTT. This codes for CASSDRRADTQYF.